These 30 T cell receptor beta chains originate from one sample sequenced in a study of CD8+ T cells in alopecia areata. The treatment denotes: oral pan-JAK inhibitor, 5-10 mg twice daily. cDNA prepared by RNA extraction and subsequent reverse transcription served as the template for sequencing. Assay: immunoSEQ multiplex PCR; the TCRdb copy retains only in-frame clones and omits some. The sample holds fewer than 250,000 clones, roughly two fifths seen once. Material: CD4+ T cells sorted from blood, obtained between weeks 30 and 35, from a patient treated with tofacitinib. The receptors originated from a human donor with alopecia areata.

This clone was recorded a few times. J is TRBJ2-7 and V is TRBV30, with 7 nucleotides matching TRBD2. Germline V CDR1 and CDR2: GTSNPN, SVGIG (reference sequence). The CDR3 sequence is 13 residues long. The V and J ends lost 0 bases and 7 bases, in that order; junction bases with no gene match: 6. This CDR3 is CAWSVRRGGEQYF. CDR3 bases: TGTGCCTGGAGTGTCCGGCGGGGAGGGGAGCAGTACTTC.

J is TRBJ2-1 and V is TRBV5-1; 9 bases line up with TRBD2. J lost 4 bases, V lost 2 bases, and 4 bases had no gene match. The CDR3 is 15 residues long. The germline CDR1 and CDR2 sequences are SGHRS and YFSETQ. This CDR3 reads CASSFIAGAYNEQFF. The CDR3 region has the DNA TGCGCCAGCAGCTTCATAGCGGGGGCATACAATGAGCAGTTCTTC.

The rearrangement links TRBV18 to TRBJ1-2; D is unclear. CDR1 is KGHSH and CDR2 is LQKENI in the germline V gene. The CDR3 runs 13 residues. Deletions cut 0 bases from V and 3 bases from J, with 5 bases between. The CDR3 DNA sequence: TGTGCCAGCTCACCACCCGGGGACTATGGCTACACCTTC. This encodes CASSPPGDYGYTF.

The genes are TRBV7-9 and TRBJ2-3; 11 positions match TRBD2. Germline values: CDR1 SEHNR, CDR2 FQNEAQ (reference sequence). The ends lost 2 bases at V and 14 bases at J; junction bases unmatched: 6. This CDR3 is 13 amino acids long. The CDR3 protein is CASSLPSGGPLYF. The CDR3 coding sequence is TGTGCCAGCAGCTTACCTAGCGGGGGGCCCCTGTATTTT.

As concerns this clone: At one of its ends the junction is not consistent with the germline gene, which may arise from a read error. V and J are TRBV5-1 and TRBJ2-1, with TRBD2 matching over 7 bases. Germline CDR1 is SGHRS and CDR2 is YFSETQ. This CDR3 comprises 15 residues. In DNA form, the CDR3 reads TGCGCCAGCAGCAGGACCGGGACTACCTACGATGAGCAGTTCTTC. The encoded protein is CASSRTGTTYDEQFF. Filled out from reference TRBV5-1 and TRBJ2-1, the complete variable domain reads KAGVTQTPRYLIKTRGQQVTLSCSPISGHRSVSWYQQTPGQGLQFLFEYFSETQRNKGNFPGRFSGRQFSNSRSEMNVSTLELGDSALYLCASSRTGTTYDEQFFGPGTRLTVL.

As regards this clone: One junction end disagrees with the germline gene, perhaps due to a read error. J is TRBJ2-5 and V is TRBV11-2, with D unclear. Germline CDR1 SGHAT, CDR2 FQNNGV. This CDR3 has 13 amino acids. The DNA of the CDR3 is TGTGCCAGCAGCCTAGACTGGCAAGAGACCCAGTACTTC. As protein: CASSLDWQETQYF.

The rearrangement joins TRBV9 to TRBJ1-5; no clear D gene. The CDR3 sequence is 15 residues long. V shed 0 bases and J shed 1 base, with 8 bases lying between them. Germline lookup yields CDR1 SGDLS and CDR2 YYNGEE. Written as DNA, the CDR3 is TGTGCCAGCAGCGTAGGAGACATGAGCAATCAGCCCCAGCATTTT. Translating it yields CASSVGDMSNQPQHF.

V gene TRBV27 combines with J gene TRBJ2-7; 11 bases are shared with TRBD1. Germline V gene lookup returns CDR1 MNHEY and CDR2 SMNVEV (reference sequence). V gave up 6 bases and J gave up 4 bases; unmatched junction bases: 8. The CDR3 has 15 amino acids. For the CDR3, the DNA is TGTGCCAGCAGCCCTGGACAGGGGGCGCATTACGAGCAGTACTTC. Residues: CASSPGQGAHYEQYF.

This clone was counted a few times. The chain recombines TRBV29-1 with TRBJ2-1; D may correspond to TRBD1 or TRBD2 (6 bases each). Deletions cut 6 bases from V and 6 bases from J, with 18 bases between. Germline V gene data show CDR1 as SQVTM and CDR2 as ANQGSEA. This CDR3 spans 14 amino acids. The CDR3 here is CSVVPAQGGNEQFF. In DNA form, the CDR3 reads TGCAGCGTAGTTCCTGCACAGGGAGGCAATGAGCAGTTCTTC.

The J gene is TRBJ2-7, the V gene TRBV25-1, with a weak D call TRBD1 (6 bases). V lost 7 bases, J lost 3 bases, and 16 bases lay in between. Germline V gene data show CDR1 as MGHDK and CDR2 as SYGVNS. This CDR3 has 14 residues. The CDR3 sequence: CASIARGLNYEQYF. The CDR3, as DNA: TGTGCCAGCATCGCCAGGGGCCTTAACTACGAGCAGTACTTC.

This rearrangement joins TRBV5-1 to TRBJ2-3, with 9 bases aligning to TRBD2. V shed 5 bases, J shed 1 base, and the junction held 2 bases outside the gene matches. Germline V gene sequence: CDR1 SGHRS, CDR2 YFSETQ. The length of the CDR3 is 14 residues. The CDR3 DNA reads TGCGCCAGCAGATCTAGCGGGGGCACAGATACGCAGTATTTT. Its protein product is CASRSSGGTDTQYF.

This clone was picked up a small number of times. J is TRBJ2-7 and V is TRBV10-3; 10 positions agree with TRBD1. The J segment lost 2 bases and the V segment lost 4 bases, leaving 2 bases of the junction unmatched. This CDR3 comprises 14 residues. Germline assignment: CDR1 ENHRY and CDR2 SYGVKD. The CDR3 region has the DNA TGTGCCATCAGTGCGGGACAGGGGACCTACGAGCAGTACTTC. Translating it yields CAISAGQGTYEQYF.

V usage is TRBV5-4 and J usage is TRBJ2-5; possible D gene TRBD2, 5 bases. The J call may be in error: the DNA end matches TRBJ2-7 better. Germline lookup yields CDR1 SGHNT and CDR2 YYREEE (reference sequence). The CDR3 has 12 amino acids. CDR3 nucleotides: TGTGCCAGCAGCCCTGCCCGGGGCGAGCAGTACTTC. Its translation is CASSPARGEQYF.

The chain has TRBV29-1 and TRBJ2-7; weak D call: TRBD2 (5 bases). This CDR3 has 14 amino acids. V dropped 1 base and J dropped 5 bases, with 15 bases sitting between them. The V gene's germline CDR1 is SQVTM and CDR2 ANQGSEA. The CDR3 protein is CSVEALEGADEQYF. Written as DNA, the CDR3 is TGCAGCGTTGAAGCTCTTGAGGGCGCGGACGAGCAGTACTTC.

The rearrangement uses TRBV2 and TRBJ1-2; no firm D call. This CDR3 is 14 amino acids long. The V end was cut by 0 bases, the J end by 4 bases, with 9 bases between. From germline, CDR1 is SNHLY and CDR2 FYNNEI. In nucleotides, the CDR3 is TGTGCCAGCAGTGAAGCGGCCACCGCCTATGGCTACACCTTC. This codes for CASSEAATAYGYTF.

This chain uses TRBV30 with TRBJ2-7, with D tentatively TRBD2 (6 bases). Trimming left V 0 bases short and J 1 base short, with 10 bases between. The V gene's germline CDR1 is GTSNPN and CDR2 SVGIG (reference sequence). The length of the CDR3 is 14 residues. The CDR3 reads CAWSVDSGSYEQYF. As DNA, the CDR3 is TGTGCCTGGAGTGTTGATAGCGGATCCTACGAGCAGTACTTC.

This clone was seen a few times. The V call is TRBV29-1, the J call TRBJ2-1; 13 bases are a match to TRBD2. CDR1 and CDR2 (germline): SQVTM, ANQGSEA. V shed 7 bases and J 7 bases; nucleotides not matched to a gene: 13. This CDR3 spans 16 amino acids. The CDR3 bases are TGCAGCGCTAAAAAAAGGACTAGCGGGAGAATTAATGAGCAGTTCTTC. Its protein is CSAKKRTSGRINEQFF.

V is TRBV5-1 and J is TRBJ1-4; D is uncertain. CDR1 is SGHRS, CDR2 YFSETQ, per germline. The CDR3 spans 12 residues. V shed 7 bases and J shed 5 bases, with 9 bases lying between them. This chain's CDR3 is CASLYRNEKLFF. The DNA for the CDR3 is TGCGCCAGCCTTTACAGAAATGAAAAACTGTTTTTT.

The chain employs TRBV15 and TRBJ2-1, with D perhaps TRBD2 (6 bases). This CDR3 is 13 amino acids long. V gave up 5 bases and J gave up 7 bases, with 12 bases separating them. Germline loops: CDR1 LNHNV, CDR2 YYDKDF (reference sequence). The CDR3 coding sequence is TGTGCCACCAGCGGCAGACTAGTTAATGAGCAGTTCTTC. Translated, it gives CATSGRLVNEQFF.

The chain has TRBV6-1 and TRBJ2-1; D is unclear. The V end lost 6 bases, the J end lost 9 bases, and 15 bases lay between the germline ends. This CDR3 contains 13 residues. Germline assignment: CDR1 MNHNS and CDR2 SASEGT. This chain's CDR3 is CASRLRPVGEQFF. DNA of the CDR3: TGTGCCAGCAGGCTCAGGCCTGTTGGTGAGCAGTTCTTC.

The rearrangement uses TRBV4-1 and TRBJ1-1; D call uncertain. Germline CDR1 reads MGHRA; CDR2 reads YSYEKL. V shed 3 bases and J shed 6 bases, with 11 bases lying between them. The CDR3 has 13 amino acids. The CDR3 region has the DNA TGCGCCAGCAGCCACGGAGTGTACCCTGAAGCTTTCTTT. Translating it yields CASSHGVYPEAFF.

CDR3 coding DNA: TGTGCCAGCAGTGTGCGGGGGGTAGGCATAGATACGCAGTATTTT. Protein: CASSVRGVGIDTQYF. The chain links TRBV6-1 to TRBJ2-3, with TRBD2 matching over 8 bases. In germline, CDR1 is MNHNS, CDR2 SASEGT. The CDR3 loop spans 15 amino acids. V was clipped by 4 bases and J by 5 bases; unmatched bases: 8.

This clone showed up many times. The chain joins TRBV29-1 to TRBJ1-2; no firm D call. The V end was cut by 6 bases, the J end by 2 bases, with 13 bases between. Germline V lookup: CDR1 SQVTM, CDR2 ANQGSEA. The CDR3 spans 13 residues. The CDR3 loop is CSVGYGVNYGYTF. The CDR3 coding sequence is TGCAGCGTGGGGTATGGGGTAAACTATGGCTACACCTTC.

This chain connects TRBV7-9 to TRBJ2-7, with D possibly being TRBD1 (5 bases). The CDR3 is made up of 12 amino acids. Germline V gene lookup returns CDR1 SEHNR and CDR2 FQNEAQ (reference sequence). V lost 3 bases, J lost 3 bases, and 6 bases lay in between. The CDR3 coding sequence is TGTGCCAGCAGCTTGACAGTCTACGAGCAGTACTTC. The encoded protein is CASSLTVYEQYF. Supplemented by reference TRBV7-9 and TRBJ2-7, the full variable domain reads DTGVSQNPRHKITKRGQNVTFRCDPISEHNRLYWYRQTLGQGPEFLTYFQNEAQLEKSRLLSDRFSAERPKGSFSTLEIQRTEQGDSAMYLCASSLTVYEQYFGPGTRLTVT.

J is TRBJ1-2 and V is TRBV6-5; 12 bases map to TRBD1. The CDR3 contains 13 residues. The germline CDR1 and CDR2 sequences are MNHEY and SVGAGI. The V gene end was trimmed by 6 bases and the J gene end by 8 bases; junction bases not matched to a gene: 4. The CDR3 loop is CASRPGTGGGYTF. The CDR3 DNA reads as TGTGCCAGCAGACCTGGGACAGGGGGCGGCTACACCTTC.

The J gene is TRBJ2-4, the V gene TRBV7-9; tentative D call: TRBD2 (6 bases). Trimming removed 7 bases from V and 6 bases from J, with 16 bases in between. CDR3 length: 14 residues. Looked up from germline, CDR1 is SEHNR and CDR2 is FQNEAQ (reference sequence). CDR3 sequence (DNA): TGTGCCAGCACCTTGAGGTGGGAGGCAAACATTCAGTACTTC. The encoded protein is CASTLRWEANIQYF.

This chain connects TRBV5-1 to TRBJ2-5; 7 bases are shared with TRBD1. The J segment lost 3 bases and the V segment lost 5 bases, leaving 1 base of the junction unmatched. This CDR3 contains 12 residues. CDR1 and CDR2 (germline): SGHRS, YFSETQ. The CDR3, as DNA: TGCGCCAGCAGGGGGACAGAAGAGACCCAGTACTTC. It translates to CASRGTEETQYF.

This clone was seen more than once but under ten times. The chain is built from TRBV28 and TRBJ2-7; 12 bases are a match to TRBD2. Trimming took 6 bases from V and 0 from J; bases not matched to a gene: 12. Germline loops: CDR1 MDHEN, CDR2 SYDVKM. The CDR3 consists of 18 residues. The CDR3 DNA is TGTGCCAGCAGCAGCCGACTAGCGGGAGTGAGAAGCTCCTACGAGCAGTACTTC. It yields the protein CASSSRLAGVRSSYEQYF.

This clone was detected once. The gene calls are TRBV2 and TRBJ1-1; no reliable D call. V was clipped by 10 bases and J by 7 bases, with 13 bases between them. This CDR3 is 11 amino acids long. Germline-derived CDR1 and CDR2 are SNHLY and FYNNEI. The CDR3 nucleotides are TGTGCCATCTCCCGTAAGGTTGAAGCTTTCTTT. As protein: CAISRKVEAFF.

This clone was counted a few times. CDR3 protein: CASSQSIVSGANVLTF. In DNA form, the CDR3 reads TGTGCCAGCAGCCAGTCGATAGTCTCTGGGGCCAACGTCCTGACTTTC. This chain connects TRBV4-2 to TRBJ2-6; D is ambiguous. CDR1 is LGHNA and CDR2 is YNFKEQ in the germline V gene. The CDR3 length is 16 residues. Trimming left V 3 bases short and J 0 bases short, with 9 bases between.